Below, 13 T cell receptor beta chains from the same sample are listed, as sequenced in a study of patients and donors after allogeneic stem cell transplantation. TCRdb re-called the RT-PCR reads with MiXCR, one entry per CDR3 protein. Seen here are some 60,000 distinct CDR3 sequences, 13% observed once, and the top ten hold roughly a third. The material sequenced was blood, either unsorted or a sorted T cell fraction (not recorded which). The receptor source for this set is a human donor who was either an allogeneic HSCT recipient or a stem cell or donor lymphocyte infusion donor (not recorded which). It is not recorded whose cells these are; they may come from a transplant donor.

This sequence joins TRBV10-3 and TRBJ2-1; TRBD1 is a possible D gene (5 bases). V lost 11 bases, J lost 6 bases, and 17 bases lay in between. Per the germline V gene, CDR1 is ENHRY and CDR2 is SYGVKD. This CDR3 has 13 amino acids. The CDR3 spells CASTDSPTNEQFF. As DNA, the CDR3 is TGTGCCTCGACAGACTCGCCAACCAATGAGCAGTTCTTC.

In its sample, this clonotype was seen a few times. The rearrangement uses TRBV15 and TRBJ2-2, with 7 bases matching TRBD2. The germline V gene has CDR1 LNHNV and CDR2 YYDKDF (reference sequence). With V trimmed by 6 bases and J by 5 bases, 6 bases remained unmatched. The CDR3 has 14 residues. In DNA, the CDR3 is TGTGCCACCAGGACCTGGGGGGGGACCGGGGAGCTGTTTTTT. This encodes CATRTWGGTGELFF.

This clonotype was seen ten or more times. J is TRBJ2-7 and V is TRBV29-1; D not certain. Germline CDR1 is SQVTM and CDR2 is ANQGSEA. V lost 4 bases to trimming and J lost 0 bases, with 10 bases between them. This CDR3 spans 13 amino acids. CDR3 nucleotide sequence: TGCAGCGTTGTCCTCCTGGACTCCTACGAGCAGTACTTC. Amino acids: CSVVLLDSYEQYF.

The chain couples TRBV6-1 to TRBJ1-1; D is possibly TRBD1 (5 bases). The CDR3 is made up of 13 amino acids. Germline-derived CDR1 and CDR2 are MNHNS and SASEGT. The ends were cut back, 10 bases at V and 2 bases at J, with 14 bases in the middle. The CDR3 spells CATLMTENTEAFF. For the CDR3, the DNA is TGTGCCACCCTAATGACAGAAAACACTGAAGCTTTCTTT.

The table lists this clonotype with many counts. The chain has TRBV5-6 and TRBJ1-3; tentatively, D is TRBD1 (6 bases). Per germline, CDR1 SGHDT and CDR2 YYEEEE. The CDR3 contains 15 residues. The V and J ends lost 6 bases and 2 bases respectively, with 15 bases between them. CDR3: CASTIRGGPGNTIYF. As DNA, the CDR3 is TGTGCCAGCACCATCCGCGGGGGGCCTGGAAACACCATATATTTT.

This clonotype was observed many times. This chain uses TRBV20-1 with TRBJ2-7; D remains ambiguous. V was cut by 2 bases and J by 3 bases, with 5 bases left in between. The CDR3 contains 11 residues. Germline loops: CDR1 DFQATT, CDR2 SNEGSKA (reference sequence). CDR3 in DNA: TGCAGTGCTAGAACTTACTACGAGCAGTACTTC. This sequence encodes CSARTYYEQYF.

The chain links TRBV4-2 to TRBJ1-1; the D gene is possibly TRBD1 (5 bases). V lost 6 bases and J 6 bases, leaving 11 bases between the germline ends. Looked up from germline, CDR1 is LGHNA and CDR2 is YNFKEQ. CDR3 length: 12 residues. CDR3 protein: CASRMGHSEAFF. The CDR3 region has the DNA TGTGCCAGCAGAATGGGGCATTCTGAAGCTTTCTTT.

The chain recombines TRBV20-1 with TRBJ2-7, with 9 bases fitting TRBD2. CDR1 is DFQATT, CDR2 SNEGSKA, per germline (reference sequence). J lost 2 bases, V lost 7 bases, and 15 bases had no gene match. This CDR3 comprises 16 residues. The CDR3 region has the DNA TGCAGTGGGAGGTGGCTAGCGGGGCCTCTACCCTACGAGCAGTACTTC. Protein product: CSGRWLAGPLPYEQYF.

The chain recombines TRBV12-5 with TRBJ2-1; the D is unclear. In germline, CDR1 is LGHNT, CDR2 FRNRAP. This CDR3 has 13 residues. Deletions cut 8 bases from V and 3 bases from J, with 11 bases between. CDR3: CASSQNFYNEQFF. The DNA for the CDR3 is TGTGCTAGTAGTCAGAATTTCTACAATGAGCAGTTCTTC. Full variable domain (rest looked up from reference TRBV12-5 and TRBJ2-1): DARVTQTPRHKVTEMGQEVTMRCQPILGHNTVFWYRQTMMQGLELLAYFRNRAPLDDSGMPKDRFSAEMPDATLATLKIQPSEPRDSAVYFCASSQNFYNEQFFGPGTRLTVL.

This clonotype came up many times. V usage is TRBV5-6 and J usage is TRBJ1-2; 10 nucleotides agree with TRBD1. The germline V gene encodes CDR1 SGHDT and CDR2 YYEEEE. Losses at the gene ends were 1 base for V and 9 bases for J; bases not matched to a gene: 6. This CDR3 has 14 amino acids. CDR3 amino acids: CASSLLGQGMSYTF. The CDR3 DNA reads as TGTGCCAGCAGCTTGCTGGGACAGGGGATGAGCTACACCTTC.

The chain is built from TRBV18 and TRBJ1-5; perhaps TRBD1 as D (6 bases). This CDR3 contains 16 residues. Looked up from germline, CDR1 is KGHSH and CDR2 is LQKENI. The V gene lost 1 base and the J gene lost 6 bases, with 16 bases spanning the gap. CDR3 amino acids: CASSPRNREVSQPQHF. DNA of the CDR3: TGTGCCAGCTCACCACGTAACAGGGAGGTTAGTCAGCCCCAGCATTTT.

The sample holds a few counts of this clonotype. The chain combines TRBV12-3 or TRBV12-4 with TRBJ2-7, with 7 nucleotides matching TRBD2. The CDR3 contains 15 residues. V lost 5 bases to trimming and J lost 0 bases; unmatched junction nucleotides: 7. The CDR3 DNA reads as TGTGCCAGCAGTCCTAGCGGTAAAAGCTCCTACGAGCAGTACTTC. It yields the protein CASSPSGKSSYEQYF.

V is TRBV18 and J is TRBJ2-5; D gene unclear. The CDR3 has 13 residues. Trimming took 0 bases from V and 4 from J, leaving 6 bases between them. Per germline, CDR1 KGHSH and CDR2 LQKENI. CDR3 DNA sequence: TGTGCCAGCTCACCACCGGGTGGAGAGACCCAGTACTTC. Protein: CASSPPGGETQYF.